These T cell receptor beta chains were read from a single sample in a study of blood T cell repertoires in COVID-19. Profiling relied on immunoSEQ multiplex PCR, and the TCRdb table lists in-frame clones only, not all of them. The repertoire holds 100,000 or so clones, 87% seen once, with around 2% in the top ten. Sequencing was done on a sample of peripheral blood. These receptors were collected from a man aged 45 to 65 with active COVID-19. CDR3s include the opening cysteine and the closing phenylalanine or tryptophan. The D gene is left open where the match is weak. Clone size appears in some rows only: once, few, many, or a class for an expanded clone.

clone_size j_call v_call d_call cdr3_nt cdr3_aa
- TRBJ2-7 TRBV5-4 - TGTGCCAGCAGCCCGGACGGACAAACCTACGAGCAGTACTTC CASSPDGQTYEQYF
few TRBJ2-7 TRBV27 TRBD1 TGTGCCAGCAGGCCCGGGACAGGGGAAAGGTTTGCCGAGCAGTACTTC CASRPGTGERFAEQYF
- TRBJ2-7 TRBV7-8 TRBD2 TGTGCCAGCAGCCGAGGTCGGGGGGGCGGATACGAGCAGTACTTC CASSRGRGGGYEQYF
- TRBJ2-7 TRBV5-1 - TGCGCCAGCAGGCTAGGACAGCTTTACGAGCAGTACTTC CASRLGQLYEQYF
few TRBJ2-7 TRBV9 - TGTGCCAGCAGCGTAGGGACAGTCTCCTCCTACGAGCAGTACTTC CASSVGTVSSYEQYF
- TRBJ1-2 TRBV3-1/TRBV3-2 - TGTGCCAGCAGCCAAGGGGGCGGGGCGAGTGGCTACACCTTC CASSQGGGASGYTF
- TRBJ2-2 TRBV10-3 - TGTGCCTATAAGAATACCGAGGGCAGGGAGCTGTTTTTT CAYKNTEGRELFF
- TRBJ1-6 TRBV30 TRBD1 TGTGCCTGGAGCAGGGGGCGCTCCAATTCACCCCTCCACTTT CAWSRGRSNSPLHF
- TRBJ1-1 TRBV12-3/TRBV12-4 TRBD1 TGTGCCAGCAGTTTCGGGACAGGTACGGCAGCTTTCTTT CASSFGTGTAAFF
once TRBJ2-5 TRBV7-2 TRBD2 TGTGCCAGCAGCTTAGGAGGGCTAGCGGGGCAAGAGACCCAGTACTTC CASSLGGLAGQETQYF